What follows are 4 T cell receptor beta chains derived from one specimen sequenced in a study of Ad26.COV2.S vaccination and SARS-CoV-2 variants. As for treatment: around 19 received Ad26.COV2.S at low or high dose, single or two shots; several received placebo; per-sample allocation not given. Specimens were obtained on day 63 following the first vaccine or placebo injection. The assay was immunoSEQ multiplex PCR, and TCRdb's table has in-frame clones only and misses some. The repertoire holds some 320,000 clones, with just over 85% as singletons. The starting material was peripheral blood, obtained in a trial of Ad26.COV2.S vaccine versus placebo. All receptors derive from a person between 18 and 65 years old who received the Ad26.COV2.S COVID-19 vaccine or a placebo.

For this clone: At one end, the junction sequence differs from germline, possibly due to a read error. The gene calls are TRBV4-1 and TRBJ1-2, with D unresolved. CDR3 length: 15 amino acids. Germline-derived CDR1 and CDR2 are MGHRA and YSYEKL. The CDR3 bases are TGCGCCAGCAGCCAACCCGGTTCTGCGCCGGCCCCAACTACTTTC. This sequence encodes CASSQPGSAPAPTTF.

This sequence joins TRBV10-3 and TRBJ1-2; 8 bases fit TRBD1. The CDR3 is 14 residues long. Trimming at V came to 9 bases and at J to 2 bases, leaving 8 bases not matched to a gene. Germline V gene sequence: CDR1 ENHRY, CDR2 SYGVKD. The CDR3 DNA reads as TGTGCCATTTACACGACAGGGGTAAACTATGGCTACACCTTC. It encodes CAIYTTGVNYGYTF.

The rearrangement uses TRBV27 and TRBJ1-2, with D perhaps matching TRBD1 (6 bases). Trimming shortened V by 6 bases and J by 6 bases, and 14 bases separated the two germline ends. Germline assignment: CDR1 MNHEY and CDR2 SMNVEV (reference sequence). CDR3 size: 13 residues. The CDR3 coding sequence is TGTGCCAGCAGAAGTCAGGGGACGAATGGCTACACCTTC. This translates into CASRSQGTNGYTF.

This chain connects TRBV27 to TRBJ2-2; D perhaps matches TRBD2 (6 bases). The CDR3 is 15 residues long. With 6 bases removed from V and 0 bases from J, the gap between germline ends came to 11 bases. From germline, CDR1 is MNHEY and CDR2 SMNVEV (reference sequence). CDR3 in amino acids: CASRGTPANTGELFF. The CDR3 nucleotides are TGTGCCAGCAGGGGGACTCCGGCGAACACCGGGGAGCTGTTTTTT.